The TCR beta chain described here comes from a study of OX40 agonist ivuxolimab in advanced cancers. For the study at large: Given to patients was ivuxolimab, an agonistic anti-OX40 (CD134) antibody. Enrollees could have had prior anti-PD-1, anti-PD-L1 or anti-CTLA-4 therapy, which more than 30% had received.

Clones were sequenced by immunoSEQ multiplex PCR, and TCRdb holds only the in-frame ones, with some missing. The sample has 70,000 to 100,000 clones, approximately 89% seen once. Patients with a history of autoimmune disease or on systemic immunosuppression were excluded. Overall study results and limits: Clonal expansion was among the lowest in partial responders at 0.1-3.0 mg/kg, especially CD8+.

Regarding this clone: No antigen is known for it.

The TCR comes from an adult with an advanced solid tumor such as melanoma, head and neck, liver or kidney cancer. The sequencing used CD4+ or CD8+ T cells sorted from blood, collected in a trial of the OX40 agonist ivuxolimab.

CDR3 sequence: CASSKAGTANTGELFF. The CDR3 coding sequence is TGTGCCAGCAGCAAAGCCGGGACGGCTAACACCGGGGAGCTGTTTTTT. The chain employs TRBV5-6 and TRBJ2-2; D tentatively fits TRBD1 or TRBD2 (5 bases each). The CDR3 contains 16 residues. The germline V gene has CDR1 SGHDT and CDR2 YYEEEE. Trimming took 4 bases from V and 2 from J, leaving 15 bases between them.